These 3 T cell receptor beta chains came from one sample sequenced in a study of cytomegalovirus exposure and HLA in healthy donors. This table comes from immunoSEQ multiplex PCR, and its TCRdb copy is limited to in-frame clones, with some not included. The sample carries about 310,000 clones, around 90% recorded once. The sequencing input was PBMCs. The receptors were gathered from a man younger than 40 in good health and CMV-seronegative.

The gene calls are TRBV4-1 and TRBJ1-2, with unresolved D. Germline V CDR1 and CDR2: MGHRA, YSYEKL. The CDR3 has 15 amino acids. Trimming pared 1 base from V and 4 bases from J, leaving 13 bases between. This chain's CDR3 is CASSQGVPGSYGYTF. The CDR3, as DNA: TGCGCCAGCAGCCAAGGGGTCCCAGGATCCTATGGCTACACCTTC.

The J gene is TRBJ1-4, the V gene TRBV7-9, with D possibly being TRBD1 (6 bases). The CDR3 length is 15 residues. Germline V gene lookup returns CDR1 SEHNR and CDR2 FQNEAQ (reference sequence). The V and J ends lost 4 bases and 8 bases respectively, with 17 bases between them. CDR3 region: CASSSRGGEGEKLFF. DNA of the CDR3: TGTGCCAGCAGCTCCCGAGGGGGGGAAGGGGAAAAACTGTTTTTT.

This clone has only one observation. The chain recombines TRBV13 with TRBJ2-7; 11 bases align to TRBD2. The J segment lost 4 bases and the V segment lost 5 bases, leaving 4 bases of the junction unmatched. CDR1 is PRHDT and CDR2 is FYEKMQ in the germline V gene (reference sequence). The CDR3 contains 14 residues. CDR3 loop: CASSRSGGAYEQYF. The DNA of the CDR3 is TGTGCCAGCAGCCGTAGCGGGGGGGCTTACGAGCAGTACTTC. Variable domain in full (rest from reference TRBV13 and TRBJ2-7): AAGVIQSPRHLIKEKRETATLKCYPIPRHDTVYWYQQGPGQDPQFLISFYEKMQSDKGSIPDRFSAQQFSDYHSELNMSSLELGDSALYFCASSRSGGAYEQYFGPGTRLTVT.